This T cell receptor (beta chain) originates from a study of T cell changes during pregnancy in multiple sclerosis. TCRdb's copy holds only in-frame clones and misses some; the assay was immunoSEQ multiplex PCR. The sample consists of approximately 51,000 clones, roughly 93% of them appearing once. Germline CDR1 and CDR2: ENHRY and SYGVKD. J lost 1 base, V lost 5 bases, and 2 bases had no gene match. This CDR3 region has 15 residues. The chain uses TRBV10-3 and TRBJ2-3; 11 bases map to TRBD2. The sequence derives from a female donor with multiple sclerosis, enrolled in a pregnancy study. The sample in question was peripheral blood, obtained in the second trimester of pregnancy. The CDR3 sequence: CAISYSGRGTDTQYF. The DNA of the CDR3 is TGTGCCATCAGTTATAGCGGGAGGGGCACAGATACGCAGTATTTT.